This T cell receptor (beta chain) is from a study of human T cells and chemical hapten exposure. Study as a whole: Patients' scalps got diphenylcyclopropenone weekly throughout the approximately 25-week study.

The study used a library that attached unique molecular identifiers to individual cDNA molecules. One entry per CDR3 protein, called by TCRdb with MiXCR from the RACE reads. The table lists tens of thousands of distinct CDR3 sequences, about 8.9% of them singletons, with around 3.6% in the top ten. Time point of the sample: pre-sensitization, week 0. Documented treatment: therapeutic diphenylcyclopropenone sensitization with weekly scalp DPC. People who gave samples had alopecia, were 18 to 70 years old, and were suitable for DPC. This clonotype was seen at least ten times. This CDR3 spans 15 amino acids. Deletions cut 0 bases from V and 8 bases from J, with 13 bases between. From germline, CDR1 is SGHVS and CDR2 FNYEAQ.

This TCR derives from a woman aged 35 to 49 with alopecia areata. Some clones in this sample may be carry-over from other donors' samples. Sequenced material: whole blood, taken in connection with sensitization to the hapten diphenylcyclopropenone (DPC). The chain joins TRBV7-6 to TRBJ1-4; no firm D call. The CDR3 DNA is TGTGCCAGCAGCTTAGCGTCCTGGCGAGGGGAAAAACTGTTTTTT. Encoded protein: CASSLASWRGEKLFF.